These T cell receptor beta chains were read from a single sample in a study of PD-1 blockade in classical Hodgkin lymphoma. Here immunoSEQ multiplex PCR was the method, and the copy in TCRdb shows in-frame clones only, minus some. The table lists approximately 21,000 clones, 60% to 80% of them singletons. The sequences come from peripheral blood mononuclear cells (PBMCs), collected before the fourth cycle of nivolumab. All receptors come from a human donor with classical Hodgkin lymphoma. Both conserved end residues are part of each CDR3. The D gene is left open where the match is weak. Clone sizes are given selectively: once, few, many, or a class where the clone is expanded.

>TRBJ2-3|-|TRBV2|12|-
TGTGCCAGCAGCGAGGGGGTGGCTACGCAGTATTTT
CASSEGVATQYF
>TRBJ2-1|-|TRBV2|15|-
TGTGCCAGCAGTGAAGTTCAGGGGCAGGTCAATGAGCAGTTCTTC
CASSEVQGQVNEQFF
>TRBJ2-7|-|TRBV11-3|13|-
TGTGCCAGCAGCTTGAACAGGGACTACGAGCAGTACTTC
CASSLNRDYEQYF
>TRBJ1-2|few|TRBV7-2|14|TRBD1
TGTGCCAGCAGCCCCGGGACAGCCAACTATGGCTACACCTTC
CASSPGTANYGYTF
>TRBJ2-3|-|TRBV5-4|15|TRBD2
TGTGCCAGCAGCCCCCGCGGGGGTTGGACAGATACGCAGTATTTT
CASSPRGGWTDTQYF
>TRBJ1-4|-|TRBV30|13|TRBD1
TGTGCCTGGAGAAAGCAGGGGGCTCGAAAACTGTTTTTT
CAWRKQGARKLFF
>TRBJ2-5|few|TRBV21-1|14|-
TGTGCCAGCAGCGTGCACAGTGGAGGTACGACCCAGTACTTC
CASSVHSGGTTQYF
>TRBJ2-7|-|TRBV7-2|16|TRBD2
TGTGCCAGCAGCTCCTGGGCTAGCGGGAGGGCCAGCGAGCAGTACTTC
CASSSWASGRASEQYF
>TRBJ1-2|-|TRBV2|13|-
TGTGCCAGCAGTGAAGGTTCCGGGGATGGCTACACCTTC
CASSEGSGDGYTF
>TRBJ1-2|-|TRBV6-5|15|TRBD1
TGTGCCAGCAGTACTCGGACAGGGGCTAACTATGGCTACACCTTC
CASSTRTGANYGYTF
>TRBJ2-7|once|TRBV30|15|TRBD2
TGTGCCTGGGACCTAGGGACTAGCGGGGTCGGCGAGCAGTACTTC
CAWDLGTSGVGEQYF
>TRBJ1-2|-|TRBV18|16|-
TGTGCCAGCTCACCAACCCCGGACGGTATTAACTATGGCTACACCTTC
CASSPTPDGINYGYTF
>TRBJ2-7|-|TRBV6-5|11|-
TGTGCGAGTGGGACTCTATACGAGCAGTACTTC
CASGTLYEQYF
>TRBJ2-7|-|TRBV4-1|15|TRBD1
TGCGCCAGCAGCCAGGGTCCAGGGGGCAGGGACGAGCAGTACTTC
CASSQGPGGRDEQYF
>TRBJ1-2|-|TRBV5-1|12|-
TGCGCCAGCAGCTTGGTTGGGAATGGCTACACCTTC
CASSLVGNGYTF
>TRBJ1-4|-|TRBV30|13|-
TGTGCCTGGAGTGTACGGAGGAATGAAAAACTGTTTTTT
CAWSVRRNEKLFF
>TRBJ1-1|-|TRBV19|14|-
TGTGCCAGTAGTGCCAACTGGGTGAACACTGAAGCTTTCTTT
CASSANWVNTEAFF
>TRBJ2-1|-|TRBV4-2|14|-
TGTGCCAGCAGCCAAGGACTCGCGAGAGTGAGGCAGTTCTTC
CASSQGLARVRQFF
>TRBJ1-4|-|TRBV4-3|14|-
TGCGCCAGCAGCCAAGACCTGGCTAATGAAAAACTGTTTTTT
CASSQDLANEKLFF
>TRBJ1-2|-|TRBV11-2|15|TRBD1
TGTGCCAGCAGTCTAGGCCGGACAGGGGGCGCTGGCTACACCTTC
CASSLGRTGGAGYTF
>TRBJ1-2|-|TRBV28|13|TRBD1
TGTGCCAGCAGTTGGGACAGGGGGCATGGCTACACCTTC
CASSWDRGHGYTF
>TRBJ2-5|once|TRBV7-3|15|-
TGTGCCAGCAGCGCCGCTGGGACTCGGGGAGAGACCCAGTACTTC
CASSAAGTRGETQYF
>TRBJ2-4|-|TRBV10-1|13|-
TGCGCCAGCAAATCGGACGGGGAAAACATTCAGTACTTC
CASKSDGENIQYF
>TRBJ1-6|-|TRBV6-5|15|-
TGTGCCAGCAGTACCGATAATGGGTATAATTCACCCCTCCACTTT
CASSTDNGYNSPLHF
>TRBJ1-4|few|TRBV5-6|13|-
TGTGCCGCTGGCGCTGGGGGCGATGAAAAACTGTTTTTT
CAAGAGGDEKLFF
>TRBJ1-1|-|TRBV5-1|14|-
TGCGCCAGCAGCTTGGATACAGGCGACACTGAAGCTTTCTTT
CASSLDTGDTEAFF
>TRBJ1-4|few|TRBV2|14|TRBD1
TGTGCCAGCAGCGCACAGGGGGCAGTTGAAAAACTGTTTTTT
CASSAQGAVEKLFF
>TRBJ1-2|-|TRBV23-1|14|-
TGCGCCAGCAGTCAATCTTCTCCCTCGTATGGCTACACCTTC
CASSQSSPSYGYTF
>TRBJ1-5|-|TRBV6-1|12|-
TGTGCCAGCAGTGAGCCCCACCGGGATCTTCATTTT
CASSEPHRDLHF
>TRBJ2-7|-|TRBV7-2|14|TRBD1
TGTGCCAGCAGCCGGACAGGGATCCCCTACGAGCAGTACTTC
CASSRTGIPYEQYF
>TRBJ2-3|once|TRBV7-2|15|TRBD2
TGTGCCAGCAGCCCCGCGGGAGCCGGCACAGATACGCAGTATTTT
CASSPAGAGTDTQYF
>TRBJ2-3|few|TRBV10-3|13|TRBD1
TGTGCCGTAGCCGGGACAGGCACAGATACGCAGTATTTT
CAVAGTGTDTQYF
>TRBJ1-5|-|TRBV19|16|TRBD1
TGTGCCAGTAGTCGTGCAGGGGGTTTTGCGGATCAGCCCCAGCATTTT
CASSRAGGFADQPQHF
>TRBJ2-7|-|TRBV7-2|15|-
TGTGCCAGCAGCTTAATGAGGGCATTGACCTACGAGCAGTACTTC
CASSLMRALTYEQYF
>TRBJ2-2|few|TRBV6-1|16|TRBD1
TGTGCCAGCAGTGGACGGACAGGCCACTACACCGGGGAGCTGTTTTTT
CASSGRTGHYTGELFF
>TRBJ2-5|-|TRBV7-7|14|-
TGTGCCAGCAGCTTGGGGGGGGCACAAGAGACCCAGTACTTC
CASSLGGAQETQYF
>TRBJ2-5|once|TRBV15|15|-
TGTGCCACCAGCAGAGATCGCGGGGAAGGAGAGACCCAGTACTTC
CATSRDRGEGETQYF
>TRBJ2-2|-|TRBV28|17|TRBD2
TGTGCCAGCAGTAGCATAGCGGGAGGAATAAACACCGGGGAGCTGTTTTTT
CASSSIAGGINTGELFF
>TRBJ2-3|-|TRBV6-6|15|TRBD1
TGTGCCAGCAGAAGGACAGGGGGGGCCACAGATACGCAGTATTTT
CASRRTGGATDTQYF
>TRBJ1-1|-|TRBV7-3|13|TRBD1
TGTGCCAGCAGCTTATCAGGGGGGACTGAAGCTTTCTTT
CASSLSGGTEAFF
>TRBJ1-1|-|TRBV6-5|14|-
TGTGCCAGCAGGTGGGGGGTTGGGAACACTGAAGCTTTCTTT
CASRWGVGNTEAFF